The present entry profiles one T cell receptor (beta chain) with its context. This CDR3 comprises 15 residues. The germline V and J ends were trimmed by 8 bases and 0 bases, with 17 bases remaining between them. From germline, CDR1 is MNHNY and CDR2 SVGAGI (reference sequence). The sample belongs to a study of technical replicates of blood from a few donors. The repertoire was sequenced with immunoSEQ multiplex PCR; TCRdb's copy has only in-frame clones and lacks some. This sample has approximately 89,000 clones, with just under 95% found just once. The TCR comes from a human donor in good health. This chain connects TRBV6-6 to TRBJ2-7, with a weak D call TRBD1 (7 bases). The sample taken for sequencing was T cells isolated from PBMCs. CDR3 in amino acids: CASRLDREISYEQYF. The CDR3 nucleotides read TGTGCCAGCCGACTAGACAGGGAGATCTCCTACGAGCAGTACTTC.